The rows below give T cell receptor beta chains drawn from one sample of a study of shared clonotypes between healthy human individuals. Libraries were prepared by immunoSEQ multiplex PCR; TCRdb keeps only in-frame clonotypes and omits some of them. The sample holds 2 million to 2.5 million clones, about 95% seen once. The sequencing sample was made of naive CD8+ T cells sorted from blood. The receptors come from a man between 18 and 29 years old in good health. CDR3s include the opening cysteine and the closing phenylalanine or tryptophan. Each record gives: D gene, clone size, J gene, V gene, CDR3 DNA, CDR3 protein. The D gene is left open where the match is weak. Expanded clones are given a class, and other clones once, few, many or no size at all.

TRBD1,.,TRBJ2-1,TRBV5-1,TGCGCCAGCAGCCCCCGGGACAGGGAGGATCTGCGGTCGTTCTTC,CASSPRDREDLRSFF
TRBD2,.,TRBJ2-3,TRBV10-3,TGTGCCATCAGGGTACTAGCGGGGGACACAGATACGCAGTATTTT,CAIRVLAGDTDTQYF
.,.,TRBJ2-2,TRBV7-9,TGTGCCAGCAGCCCACCGGTGGGGGGCCCGGGAGCCGGGGAGCTGTTTTTT,CASSPPVGGPGAGELFF
.,.,TRBJ2-7,TRBV14,TGTGCCAGCCCCCGAAAGCCCAGCCCCGGTTGCCTCGAGCAGTACTTC,CASPRKPSPGCLEQYF
TRBD1,.,TRBJ2-7,TRBV4-1,TGCGCCAGCAGCCAGCTCACAGGGGGTATCCCCTACGAGCAGTACTTC,CASSQLTGGIPYEQYF
.,.,TRBJ2-5,TRBV4-1,TGCGCCAGCAGCCCAGCAGGGCTACAAGAGACCCAGTACTTC,CASSPAGLQETQYF
.,.,TRBJ2-1,TRBV2,TGTGCCAGCAACTCGGGGGCGTACAATGAGCAGTTCTTC,CASNSGAYNEQFF
.,.,TRBJ2-5,TRBV19,TGTGCCACCATAGGTGGGCTCGGAGAGACCCAGTACTTC,CATIGGLGETQYF
.,.,TRBJ1-2,TRBV27,TGTGCCAGCACCCCAGGCGCACGAGGGGATACAAACTATGGCTACACCTTC,CASTPGARGDTNYGYTF
.,.,TRBJ1-3,TRBV5-5,TGTGCCAGCAGCGCGGACTTCGGCTCTGGAAACACCATATATTTT,CASSADFGSGNTIYF
TRBD2,.,TRBJ2-1,TRBV28,TGTGCCAGCAGTCCGGGGCCGGGACTAGCCCACCTAGGGGAGTTCTTC,CASSPGPGLAHLGEFF
.,.,TRBJ1-2,TRBV7-8,TGTGCCAGCAGCTTAGGGTCAGCAGTATCCTATGGCTACACCTTC,CASSLGSAVSYGYTF
.,few,TRBJ1-5,TRBV30,TGTGCCTGGGAAACCCAGGTAGGCGAGCCCCAGCATTTT,CAWETQVGEPQHF
.,.,TRBJ2-7,TRBV30,TGTGCCTGGGCCCATCAAAATGGCGAGCAGTACTTC,CAWAHQNGEQYF
TRBD1,.,TRBJ1-5,TRBV27,TGTGCCACCGCCCAGGGGGCGGGTCAGCCCCAGCATTTT,CATAQGAGQPQHF
TRBD1,.,TRBJ2-7,TRBV2,TGTGCCAGCGAATGGACAGGCCTCTCCTACGAGCAGTACTTC,CASEWTGLSYEQYF
.,.,TRBJ2-5,TRBV28,TGTGCCAGCAGTTTATTTCAGGGGCGACGAGAGACCCAGTACTTC,CASSLFQGRRETQYF
.,.,TRBJ1-1,TRBV6-6,TGTGCCAGCAGTTACTGGGGCCAACTAAACACTGAAGCTTTCTTT,CASSYWGQLNTEAFF
.,.,TRBJ2-5,TRBV25-1,TGTGCCAGCAGTGAAGACTACGGGGGAGAGACCCAGTACTTC,CASSEDYGGETQYF
TRBD1,.,TRBJ1-2,TRBV30,TGTGCCTGGAGTGTATTATACCCGGACAGGGCTTATGGCTACACCTTC,CAWSVLYPDRAYGYTF
TRBD1,.,TRBJ2-7,TRBV27,TGTGCCAGCAGTTTACAAGGGACAGGGGGCGAGCAGTACTTC,CASSLQGTGGEQYF
.,.,TRBJ1-1,TRBV30,TGTGCCTGGAGTGTACTGGGCCAAAACACTGAAGCTTTCTTT,CAWSVLGQNTEAFF
TRBD1,.,TRBJ2-7,TRBV14,TGTGCCAGCAGCCAAGAAATTGGGGTACAGGGGGCGTACGAGCAGTACTTC,CASSQEIGVQGAYEQYF
.,.,TRBJ2-2,TRBV4-1,TGCGCCAGCAGCACCCGGGAAGCCGGGGAGCTGTTTTTT,CASSTREAGELFF
.,.,TRBJ2-3,TRBV6-1,TGTGCCAGCAGTCGCCGACAGGTCACAGATACGCAGTATTTT,CASSRRQVTDTQYF
TRBD2,.,TRBJ2-3,TRBV28,TGTGCCAGCAGTTTAAATCCTAGCGGGGGTTCCGGAGATACGCAGTATTTT,CASSLNPSGGSGDTQYF
TRBD2,.,TRBJ2-2,TRBV6-5,TGTGCCAGCAGGGGGACTAGTTCCGGGGAGCTGTTTTTT,CASRGTSSGELFF